This paragraph covers one T cell receptor (beta chain) sequence. Clones were read by immunoSEQ multiplex PCR, and TCRdb kept only the in-frame ones, dropping some. This sample has about 59,000 clones, with around 93% found just once. These data come from a study of T cell changes during pregnancy in multiple sclerosis. CDR3 length equals 12 residues. V lost 4 bases and J lost 6, with 10 bases in between. CDR1 is SNHLY and CDR2 is FYNNEI in the germline V gene. The clonotype comes from a female donor with multiple sclerosis, enrolled in a pregnancy study. The rearrangement joins TRBV2 to TRBJ2-7; the D gene is possibly TRBD1 (5 bases). The starting material was CD4+ T cells from peripheral blood mononuclear cells, obtained before pregnancy. Here the CDR3 DNA reads TGTGCCAGCAGTGCGTACAGGCTCGAGCAGTACTTC. The encoded protein is CASSAYRLEQYF.